The T cell receptor (beta chain) described here comes from a study of T-cell memory formation after mild COVID-19. In the study overall: TCR clusters mostly belonged to single donors.

The table lists this clonotype with many counts. What it recognizes is unknown. Study-wide points: While clones contracting from day 15 to 85 were balanced between CD4 and CD8, later expanders leaned CD4+. Contracting CD4+ clones sat mainly in CM and EM; CD8+ in EMRA.

V was pared by 1 base and J by 4 bases, with 8 bases between. CDR3 size: 13 residues. CDR1 and CDR2 from the germline V gene are MGHRA and YSYEKL. TCRdb called the 5' RACE reads again in MiXCR, with one record for every CDR3 protein. The sample yields 110,000 to 150,000 distinct CDR3 sequences, around 27% seen once. Specimen: PBMCs or a T cell subset sorted from them (not recorded which). This receptor was taken from an adult woman who had mild COVID-19 (a few samples of this study predate the infection). Cell type and time point are not known. The V and J genes are TRBV4-1 and TRBJ2-7; D is unresolved. For the CDR3, the DNA is TGCGCCAGCAGCCAAGGGGAAGAGTACGAGCAGTACTTC. The encoded protein is CASSQGEEYEQYF.